The clone carrying this T cell receptor (beta chain) was seen a few times. The method was immunoSEQ multiplex PCR; TCRdb's version includes in-frame clones alone and lacks a portion of them. Of 250,000 to 300,000 clones in the sample, 70% to 90% were seen once. This specimen comes from a study of blood T cell repertoires in COVID-19. On the study more broadly: In each case, the material was cDNA or gDNA derived from T cells, B-cell-depleted T cells, or PBMCs.

The TCR sequence derives from a woman between 70 and 85 years old with acute or convalescent COVID-19. Material for sequencing was peripheral blood.

The CDR3 DNA sequence: TGTGCCAGTAGTGCCGACAGCCCCCCCCTATTTTACTATGGCTACACCTTC. This sequence encodes CASSADSPPLFYYGYTF. This chain uses TRBV19 with TRBJ1-2; D may be TRBD1 (5 bases). Trimming pared 5 bases from V and 3 bases from J, leaving 22 bases between. The CDR3 is 17 residues long. Per the germline V gene, CDR1 is LNHDA and CDR2 is SQIVND (reference sequence).